This T cell receptor (beta chain) was sequenced for a study of OX40 agonist ivuxolimab in advanced cancers. Comments on this clone: Its antigen is unidentified.

Study-level results: Near-lowest levels of clonal expansion characterized partial responders at 0.1-3.0 mg/kg. At 0.1 to 3.0 mg/kg and by week 6, CD4+ and CD8+ T cells in the blood had expanded clonally.

The table came from immunoSEQ multiplex PCR; TCRdb's copy has only in-frame clones and leaves some out. Of 55,000 to 75,000 clones listed, about 91% are singletons. V shed 2 bases, J shed 5 bases, and the junction held 7 bases outside the gene matches. The CDR3 has 15 residues. Germline CDR1 is MDHEN and CDR2 is SYDVKM. This clonotype originated in an adult with an advanced solid tumor such as melanoma, head and neck, liver or kidney cancer. The V and J genes are TRBV28 and TRBJ2-7; TRBD2 matches at 9 bases. The material was CD4+ or CD8+ T cells sorted from blood, obtained in a trial of the OX40 agonist ivuxolimab. The CDR3 DNA reads as TGTGCCAGCAGTTTAAACGCGGGAGGGCCCCACGAGCAGTACTTC. Its translation: CASSLNAGGPHEQYF.